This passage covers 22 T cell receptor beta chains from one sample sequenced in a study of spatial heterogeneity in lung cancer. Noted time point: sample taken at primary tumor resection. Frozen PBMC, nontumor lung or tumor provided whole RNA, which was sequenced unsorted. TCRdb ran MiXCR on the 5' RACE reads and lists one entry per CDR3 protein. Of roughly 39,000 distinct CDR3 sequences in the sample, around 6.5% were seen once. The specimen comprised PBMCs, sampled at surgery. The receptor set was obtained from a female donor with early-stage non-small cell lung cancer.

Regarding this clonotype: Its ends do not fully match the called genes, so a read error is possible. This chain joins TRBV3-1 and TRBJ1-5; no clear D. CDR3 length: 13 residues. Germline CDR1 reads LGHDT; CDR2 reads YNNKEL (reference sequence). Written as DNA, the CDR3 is TGTGCCAGCAGCCAAGGGTCCAGTCAGCCCCGGCATTTT. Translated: CASSQGSSQPRHF.

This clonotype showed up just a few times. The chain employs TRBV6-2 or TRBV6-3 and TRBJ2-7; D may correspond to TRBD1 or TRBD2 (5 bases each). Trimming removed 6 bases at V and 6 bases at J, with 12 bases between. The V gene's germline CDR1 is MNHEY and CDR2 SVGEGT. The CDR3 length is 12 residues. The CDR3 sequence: CASSLGVGEQYF. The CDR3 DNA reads TGTGCCAGCAGCCTGGGGGTAGGCGAGCAGTACTTC.

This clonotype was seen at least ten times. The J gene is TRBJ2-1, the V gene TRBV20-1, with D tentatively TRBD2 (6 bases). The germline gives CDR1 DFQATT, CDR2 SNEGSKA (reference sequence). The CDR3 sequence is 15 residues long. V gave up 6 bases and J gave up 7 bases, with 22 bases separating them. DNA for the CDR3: TGCAGTGCAATCCCGGGACTCCCCGGTCGGAATGAGCAGTTCTTC. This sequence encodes CSAIPGLPGRNEQFF.

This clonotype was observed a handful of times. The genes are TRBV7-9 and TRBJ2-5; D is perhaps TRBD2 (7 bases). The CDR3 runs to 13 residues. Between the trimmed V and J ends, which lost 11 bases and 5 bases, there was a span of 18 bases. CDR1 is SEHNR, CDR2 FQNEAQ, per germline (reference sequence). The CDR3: CAWNGGQGETQYF. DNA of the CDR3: TGTGCCTGGAACGGGGGGCAAGGGGAGACCCAGTACTTC.

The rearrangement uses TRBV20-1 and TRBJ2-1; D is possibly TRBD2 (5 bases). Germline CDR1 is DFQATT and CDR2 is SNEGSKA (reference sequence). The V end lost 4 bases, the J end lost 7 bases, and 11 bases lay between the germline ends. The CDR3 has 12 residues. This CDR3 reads CSAKAEINEQFF. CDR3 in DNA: TGCAGTGCTAAAGCGGAGATAAATGAGCAGTTCTTC.

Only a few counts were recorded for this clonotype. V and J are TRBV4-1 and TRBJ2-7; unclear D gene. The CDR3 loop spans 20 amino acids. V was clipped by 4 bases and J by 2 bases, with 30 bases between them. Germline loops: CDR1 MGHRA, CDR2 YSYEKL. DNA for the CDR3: TGCGCCAGCAGCCGATCGAATAGGACCGTTCAAACCCACAACCCCTACGAGCAGTACTTC. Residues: CASSRSNRTVQTHNPYEQYF.

The CDR3 loop reads CASSQDRTDAINTDTQYF. CDR3 sequence (DNA): TGCGCCAGCAGCCAAGATCGGACAGATGCCATCAACACAGATACGCAGTATTTT. The chain is built from TRBV4-3 and TRBJ2-3; D perhaps matches TRBD1 (6 bases). The CDR3 contains 18 residues. The V and J ends lost 0 bases and 2 bases respectively, with 18 bases between them. In germline, CDR1 is LGHNA, CDR2 YSLEER.

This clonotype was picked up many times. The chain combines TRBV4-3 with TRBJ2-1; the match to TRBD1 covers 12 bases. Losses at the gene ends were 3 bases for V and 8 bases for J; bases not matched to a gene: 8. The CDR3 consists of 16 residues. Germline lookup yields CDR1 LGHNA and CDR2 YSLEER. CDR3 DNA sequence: TGCGCCAGCAGCCATCTTGGGACAGGGGGCAGCGATGAGCAGTTCTTC. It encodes CASSHLGTGGSDEQFF.

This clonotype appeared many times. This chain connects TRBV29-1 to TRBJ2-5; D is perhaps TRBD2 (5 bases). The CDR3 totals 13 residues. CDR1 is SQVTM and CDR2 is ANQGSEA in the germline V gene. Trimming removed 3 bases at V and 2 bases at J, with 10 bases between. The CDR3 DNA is TGCAGCGTTGAGGTTGGAGGTCAAGAGACCCAGTACTTC. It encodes CSVEVGGQETQYF.

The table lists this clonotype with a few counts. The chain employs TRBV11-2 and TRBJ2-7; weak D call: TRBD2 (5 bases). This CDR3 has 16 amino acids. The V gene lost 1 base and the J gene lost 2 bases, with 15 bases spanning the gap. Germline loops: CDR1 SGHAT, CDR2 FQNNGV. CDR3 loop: CASSLVPYGLPYEQYF. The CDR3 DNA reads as TGTGCCAGCAGCTTAGTGCCCTACGGACTCCCCTACGAGCAGTACTTC.

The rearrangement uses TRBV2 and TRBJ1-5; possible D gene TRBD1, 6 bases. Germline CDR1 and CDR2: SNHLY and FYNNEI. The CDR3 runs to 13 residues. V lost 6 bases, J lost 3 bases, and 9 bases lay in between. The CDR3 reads CASRGDNNQPQHF. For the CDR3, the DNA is TGTGCCAGCAGAGGGGACAACAATCAGCCCCAGCATTTT.

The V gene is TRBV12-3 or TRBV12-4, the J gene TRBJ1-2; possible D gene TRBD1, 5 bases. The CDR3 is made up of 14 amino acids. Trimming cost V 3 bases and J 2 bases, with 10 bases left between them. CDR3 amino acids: CASSLSGINYGYTF. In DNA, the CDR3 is TGTGCCAGCAGTTTGTCAGGGATCAACTATGGCTACACCTTC.

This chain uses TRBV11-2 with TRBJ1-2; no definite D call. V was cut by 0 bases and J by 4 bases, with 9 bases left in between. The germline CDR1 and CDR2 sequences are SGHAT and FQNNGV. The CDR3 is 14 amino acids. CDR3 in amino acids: CASSLDGIGYGYTF. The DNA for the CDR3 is TGTGCCAGCAGCTTAGACGGGATCGGCTATGGCTACACCTTC. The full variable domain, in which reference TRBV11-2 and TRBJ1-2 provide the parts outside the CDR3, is EAGVAQSPRYKIIEKRQSVAFWCNPISGHATLYWYQQILGQGPKLLIQFQNNGVVDDSQLPKDRFSAERLKGVDSTLKIQPAKLEDSAVYLCASSLDGIGYGYTFGSGTRLTVV.

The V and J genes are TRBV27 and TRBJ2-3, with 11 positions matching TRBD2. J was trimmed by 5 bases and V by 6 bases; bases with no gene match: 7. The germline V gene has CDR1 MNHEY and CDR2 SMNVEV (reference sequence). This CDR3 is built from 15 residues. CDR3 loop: CASSRTSGWGDTQYF. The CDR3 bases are TGTGCCAGCAGCCGGACTAGCGGGTGGGGAGATACGCAGTATTTT.

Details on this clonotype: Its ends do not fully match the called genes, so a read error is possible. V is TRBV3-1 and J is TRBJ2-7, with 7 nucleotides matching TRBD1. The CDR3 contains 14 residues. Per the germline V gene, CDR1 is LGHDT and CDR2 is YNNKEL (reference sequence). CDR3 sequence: CASSHNNPTGPSDF. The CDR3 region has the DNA TGTGCCAGCAGCCACAACAACCCGACAGGGCCCTCGGACTTC.

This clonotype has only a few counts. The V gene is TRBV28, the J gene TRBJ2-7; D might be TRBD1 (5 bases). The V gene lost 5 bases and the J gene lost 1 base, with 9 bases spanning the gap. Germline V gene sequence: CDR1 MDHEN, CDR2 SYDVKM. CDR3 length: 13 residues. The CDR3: CASSIGVSYEQYF. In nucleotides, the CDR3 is TGTGCCAGCAGTATAGGGGTGTCCTACGAGCAGTACTTC.

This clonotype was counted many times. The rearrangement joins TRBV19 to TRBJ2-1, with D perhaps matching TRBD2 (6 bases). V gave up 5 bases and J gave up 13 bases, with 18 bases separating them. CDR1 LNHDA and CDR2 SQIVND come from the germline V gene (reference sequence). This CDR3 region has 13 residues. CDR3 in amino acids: CASSHPGAATQFF. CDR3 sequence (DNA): TGTGCCAGTAGTCACCCGGGAGCCGCAACCCAGTTCTTC. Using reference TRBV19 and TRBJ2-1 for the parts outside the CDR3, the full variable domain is DGGITQSPKYLFRKEGQNVTLSCEQNLNHDAMYWYRQDPGQGLRLIYYSQIVNDFQKGDIAEGYSVSREKKESFPLTVTSAQKNPTAFYLCASSHPGAATQFFGPGTRLTVL.

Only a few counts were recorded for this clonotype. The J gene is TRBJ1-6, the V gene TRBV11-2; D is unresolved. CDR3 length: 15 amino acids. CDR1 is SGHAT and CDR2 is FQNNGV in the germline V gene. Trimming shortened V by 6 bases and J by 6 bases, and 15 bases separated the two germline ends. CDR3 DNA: TGTGCCAGCAGTCTAGAACGGGTTTCTAATTCACCCCTCCACTTT. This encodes CASSLERVSNSPLHF. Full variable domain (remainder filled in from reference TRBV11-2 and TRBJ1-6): EAGVAQSPRYKIIEKRQSVAFWCNPISGHATLYWYQQILGQGPKLLIQFQNNGVVDDSQLPKDRFSAERLKGVDSTLKIQPAKLEDSAVYLCASSLERVSNSPLHFGNGTRLTVT.

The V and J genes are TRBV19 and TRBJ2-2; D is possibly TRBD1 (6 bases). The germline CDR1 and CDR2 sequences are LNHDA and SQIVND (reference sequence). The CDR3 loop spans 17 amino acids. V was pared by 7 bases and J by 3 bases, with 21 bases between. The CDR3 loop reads CASIENRAWKDTGELFF. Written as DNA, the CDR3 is TGTGCCAGTATCGAGAACAGGGCGTGGAAGGACACCGGGGAGCTGTTTTTT.

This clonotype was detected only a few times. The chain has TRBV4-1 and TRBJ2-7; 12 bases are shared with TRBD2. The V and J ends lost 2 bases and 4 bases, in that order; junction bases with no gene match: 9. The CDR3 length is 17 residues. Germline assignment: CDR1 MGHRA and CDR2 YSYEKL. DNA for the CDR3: TGCGCCAGCAGCCAAATTTCTCCGGGACTAGCGGGTTACGAGCAGTACTTC. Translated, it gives CASSQISPGLAGYEQYF.

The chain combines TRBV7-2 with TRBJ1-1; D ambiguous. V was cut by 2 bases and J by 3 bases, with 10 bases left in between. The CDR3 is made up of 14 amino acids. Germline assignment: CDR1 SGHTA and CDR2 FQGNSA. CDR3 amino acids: CASSLYNMDTEAFF. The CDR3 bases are TGTGCCAGCAGCTTATACAATATGGACACTGAAGCTTTCTTT.

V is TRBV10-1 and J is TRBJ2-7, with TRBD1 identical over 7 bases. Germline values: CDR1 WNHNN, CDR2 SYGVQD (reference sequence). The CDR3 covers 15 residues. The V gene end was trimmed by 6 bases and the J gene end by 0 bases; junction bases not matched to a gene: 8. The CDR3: CASSAGTVSSYEQYF. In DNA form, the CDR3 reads TGCGCCAGCAGCGCCGGGACAGTAAGCTCCTACGAGCAGTACTTC.